This T cell receptor (beta chain) was sequenced during a study of T cell changes during pregnancy in multiple sclerosis. Measured with immunoSEQ multiplex PCR; TCRdb has only the in-frame clones, and not every one. The sample consists of under 60,000 clones, approximately 92% of them appearing once. With V trimmed by 4 bases and J by 5 bases, 9 bases remained unmatched. The germline gives CDR1 SEHNR, CDR2 FQNEAQ (reference sequence). The length of the CDR3 is 16 residues. This chain connects TRBV7-9 to TRBJ1-1; 11 bases agree with TRBD1. Sequencing was performed on CD4+ T cells from peripheral blood mononuclear cells, taken in the third trimester of pregnancy. The clonotype was recovered from a female donor with multiple sclerosis, enrolled in a pregnancy study. The CDR3 region is CASSYGQGAWGTEAFF. The CDR3 coding sequence is TGTGCCAGCAGCTATGGACAGGGGGCATGGGGAACTGAAGCTTTCTTT.